This TCR beta chain was sequenced in a study of multiple sclerosis patients with progressive multifocal leukoencephalopathy. As to time point: time of PML onset. This CDR3 is 14 amino acids long. The V gene end was trimmed by 5 bases and the J gene end by 5 bases; junction bases not matched to a gene: 5. Germline CDR1 reads SNHLY; CDR2 reads FYNNEI. The data were produced by immunoSEQ multiplex PCR, yet TCRdb's version contains in-frame clones alone and is incomplete. The table lists 25,000 to 35,000 clones, about 88% of them singletons. The V and J genes are TRBV2 and TRBJ1-2, with 10 bases matching TRBD1. The source of this sequence is a human donor with progressive multifocal leukoencephalopathy. Sample: PBMCs, taken from a patient treated with natalizumab. CDR3 region: CASSRDRGAYGYTF. The CDR3 bases are TGTGCCAGCAGTCGGGACAGGGGTGCGTATGGCTACACCTTC.